The rows below give T cell receptor beta chains drawn from one sample of a study of PD-1 blockade in classical Hodgkin lymphoma. The repertoire was sequenced with immunoSEQ multiplex PCR; TCRdb's copy has only in-frame clones and lacks some. The sample gives some 15,000 clones, approximately 88% of which show up once; approximately 37% is in the top ten. Here the sequenced sample was peripheral blood mononuclear cells (PBMCs), taken before the second cycle of nivolumab. All receptors come from a human donor with classical Hodgkin lymphoma. Each CDR3 is given with its conserved first and last residue. Each record gives: D gene, V gene, clone size, J gene, CDR3 length, CDR3 DNA, CDR3 protein. D genes are given only for firm matches. Expanded clones get a size class; other rows say once, few or many, or leave the size out.

>TRBD1|TRBV29-1|-|TRBJ1-1|11
TGCAGCGTTGATGGCCAGGGGGGAGCTTTCTTT
CSVDGQGGAFF
>TRBD2|TRBV10-3|-|TRBJ2-1|15
TGTGCCAGCACCGAACGGGGACTAACCTACAATGAGCAGTTCTTC
CASTERGLTYNEQFF
>-|TRBV5-1|few|TRBJ2-1|15
TGCGCCAGCAGCCCCCTCTATGGGAATTATAATGAGCAGTTCTTC
CASSPLYGNYNEQFF
>-|TRBV29-1|-|TRBJ2-1|13
TGCAGCGCTCTCCGCCAGGGGGGAGGTGAGCAGTTCTTC
CSALRQGGGEQFF
>TRBD2|TRBV7-9|-|TRBJ2-2|19
TGTGCCAGCATCCCCCCGGGGGGGCTAGCGGGCCTCCTTGTCGGGGAGCTGTTTTTT
CASIPPGGLAGLLVGELFF
>-|TRBV30|-|TRBJ2-7|14
TGTGCCTGGAGTGTACTCGGGGTAGCCTACGAGCAGTACTTC
CAWSVLGVAYEQYF
>-|TRBV30|-|TRBJ2-6|17
TGTGCCTGGAGTGTTCCGGGTACCGTCTCTGGGGCCAACGTCCTGACTTTC
CAWSVPGTVSGANVLTF
>-|TRBV5-4|-|TRBJ2-2|12
TGTGCCAGCAGCCCTGGGGCCGGGGAGCTGTTTTTT
CASSPGAGELFF
>-|TRBV30|-|TRBJ1-2|12
TGTGCCTGGAGTGTGGTCAGGGACGGCTACACCTTC
CAWSVVRDGYTF
>TRBD2|TRBV18|-|TRBJ2-7|20
TGTGCCAGCTCACCCTTAATCACTCCGGGACTAGCGGGAGGCCGGGGCGAGCAGTACTTC
CASSPLITPGLAGGRGEQYF